This T cell receptor (beta chain) was profiled in a study of T-cell reconstitution after alpha-beta-depleted transplantation in children. Findings of the study overall: Reportedly, only several hundred clones from non-depleted graft cells drove alpha-beta T-cell counts at about two months. At day 60, the high TCRbeta diversity found in some patients originated from recipient T cells and thymic progenitors that had survived. Newly produced T cells mostly provided counts and TCRbeta diversity after one year, as hyperexpanded clones declined.

This clonotype was seen only a few times. Its target is unknown. The CDR3 is made up of 11 amino acids. Germline V gene data show CDR1 as WSHSY and CDR2 as SAAADI. V was clipped by 4 bases and J by 7 bases, with 5 bases between them. TCRbeta library preparation incorporated unique molecular identifiers. One entry per CDR3 protein results from TCRdb running MiXCR on the PCR reads. This table has 250,000 or so distinct CDR3 sequences, 20% to 30% appearing once. The starting material was PBMCs, mostly from graft donor cells, obtained 360 days after TCRalphabeta/CD19-depleted stem cell transplant. This receptor was taken from a female patient aged 2-15 years who had a stem cell transplant for congenital amegakaryocytic thrombocytopenia, so the T cells may come from the graft donor. The chain joins TRBV10-2 to TRBJ2-1; no firm D call. DNA of the CDR3: TGCGCCAGCAGTGCTGAGAATGAGCAGTTCTTC. Translation gives CASSAENEQFF.